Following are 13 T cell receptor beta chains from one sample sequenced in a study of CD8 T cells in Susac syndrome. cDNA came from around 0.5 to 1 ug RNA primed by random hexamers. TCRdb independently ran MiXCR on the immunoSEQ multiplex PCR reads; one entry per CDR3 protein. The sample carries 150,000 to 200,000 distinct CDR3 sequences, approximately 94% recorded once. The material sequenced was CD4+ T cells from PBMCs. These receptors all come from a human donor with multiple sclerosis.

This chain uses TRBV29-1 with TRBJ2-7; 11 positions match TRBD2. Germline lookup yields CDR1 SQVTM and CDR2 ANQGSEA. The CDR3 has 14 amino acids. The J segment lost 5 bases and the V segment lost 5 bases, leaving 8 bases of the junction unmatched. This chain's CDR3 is CSVNRLAGYNEQYF. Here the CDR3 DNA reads TGCAGCGTTAACCGACTAGCGGGATACAACGAGCAGTACTTC.

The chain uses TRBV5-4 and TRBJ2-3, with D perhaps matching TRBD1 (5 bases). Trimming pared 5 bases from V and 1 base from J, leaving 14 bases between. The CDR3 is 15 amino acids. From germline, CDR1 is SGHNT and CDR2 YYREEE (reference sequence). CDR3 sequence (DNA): TGTGCCAGCAGAACCCCCAGGGATGGCACAGATACGCAGTATTTT. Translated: CASRTPRDGTDTQYF.

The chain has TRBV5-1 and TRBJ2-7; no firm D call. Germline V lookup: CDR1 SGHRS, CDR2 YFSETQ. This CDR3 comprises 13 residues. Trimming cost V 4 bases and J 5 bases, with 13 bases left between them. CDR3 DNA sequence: TGCGCCAGCAGCGCCGGGTTAAGCCACGAGCAGTACTTC. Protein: CASSAGLSHEQYF.

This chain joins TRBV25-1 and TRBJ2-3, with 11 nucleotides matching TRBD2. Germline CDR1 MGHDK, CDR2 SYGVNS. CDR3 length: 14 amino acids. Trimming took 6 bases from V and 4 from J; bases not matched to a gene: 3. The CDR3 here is CASSLAGGSDTQYF. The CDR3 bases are TGTGCCAGCAGCCTAGCGGGAGGCTCAGATACGCAGTATTTT.

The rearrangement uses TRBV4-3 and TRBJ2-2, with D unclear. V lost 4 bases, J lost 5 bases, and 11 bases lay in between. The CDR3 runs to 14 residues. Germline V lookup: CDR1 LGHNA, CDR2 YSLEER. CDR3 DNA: TGCGCCAGCAGCCTGCTGACCGTAACCGGGGAGCTGTTTTTT. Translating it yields CASSLLTVTGELFF.

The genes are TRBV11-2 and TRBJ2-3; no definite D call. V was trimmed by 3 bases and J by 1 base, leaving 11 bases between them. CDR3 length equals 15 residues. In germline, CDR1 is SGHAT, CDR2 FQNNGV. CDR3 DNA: TGTGCCAGCAGCTTGCTCTGGGCGGGCACAGATACGCAGTATTTT. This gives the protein CASSLLWAGTDTQYF.

Here the CDR3 reads CASSYSTPSADTQYF. CDR3 coding DNA: TGTGCCAGCAGTTACTCGACCCCTTCGGCAGATACGCAGTATTTT. The rearrangement uses TRBV6-5 and TRBJ2-3; D call uncertain. The V end lost 0 bases, the J end lost 4 bases, and 11 bases lay between the germline ends. The CDR3 contains 15 residues. Germline CDR1 reads MNHEY; CDR2 reads SVGAGI.

The DNA for the CDR3 is TGTGCCAGCCCTGCGACGGCAACTAATGAAAAACTGTTTTTT. It codes for CASPATATNEKLFF. The chain has TRBV2 and TRBJ1-4, with unresolved D. Germline values: CDR1 SNHLY, CDR2 FYNNEI. This CDR3 spans 14 amino acids. With 8 bases removed from V and 0 bases from J, the gap between germline ends came to 10 bases.

The CDR3 is CASSWDGYQPQHF. In DNA form, the CDR3 reads TGTGCCAGCAGTTGGGACGGCTATCAGCCCCAGCATTTT. V and J are TRBV12-3 or TRBV12-4 and TRBJ1-5, with D tentatively TRBD1 (5 bases). The CDR3 contains 13 residues. V was cut by 4 bases and J by 5 bases, with 9 bases left in between.

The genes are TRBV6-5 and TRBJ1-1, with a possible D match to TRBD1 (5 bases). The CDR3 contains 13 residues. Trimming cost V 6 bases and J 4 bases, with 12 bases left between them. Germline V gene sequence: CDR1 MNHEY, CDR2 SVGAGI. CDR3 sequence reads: CASSPPGTTEAFF. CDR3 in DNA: TGTGCCAGCAGCCCCCCAGGGACCACTGAAGCTTTCTTT.

DNA of the CDR3: TGCAGCGTGAAGGGACAAACGAACACTGAAGCTTTCTTT. Translation gives CSVKGQTNTEAFF. This chain links TRBV29-1 with TRBJ1-1; a weak D match, TRBD1 (6 bases). The germline CDR1 and CDR2 sequences are SQVTM and ANQGSEA. This CDR3 region has 13 residues. Deletions cut 6 bases from V and 1 base from J, with 12 bases between.

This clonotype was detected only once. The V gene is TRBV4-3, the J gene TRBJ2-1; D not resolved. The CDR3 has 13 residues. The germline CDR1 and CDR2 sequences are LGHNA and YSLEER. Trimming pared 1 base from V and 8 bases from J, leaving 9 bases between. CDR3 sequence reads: CASSQVLRDEQFF. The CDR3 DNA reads TGCGCCAGCAGCCAAGTTCTCAGAGATGAGCAGTTCTTC.

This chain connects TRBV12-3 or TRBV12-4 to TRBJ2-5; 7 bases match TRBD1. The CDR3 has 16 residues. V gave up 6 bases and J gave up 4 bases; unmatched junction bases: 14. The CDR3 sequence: CASRSKTGLGGETQYF. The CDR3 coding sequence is TGTGCCAGCAGAAGCAAGACAGGGTTGGGTGGAGAGACCCAGTACTTC.